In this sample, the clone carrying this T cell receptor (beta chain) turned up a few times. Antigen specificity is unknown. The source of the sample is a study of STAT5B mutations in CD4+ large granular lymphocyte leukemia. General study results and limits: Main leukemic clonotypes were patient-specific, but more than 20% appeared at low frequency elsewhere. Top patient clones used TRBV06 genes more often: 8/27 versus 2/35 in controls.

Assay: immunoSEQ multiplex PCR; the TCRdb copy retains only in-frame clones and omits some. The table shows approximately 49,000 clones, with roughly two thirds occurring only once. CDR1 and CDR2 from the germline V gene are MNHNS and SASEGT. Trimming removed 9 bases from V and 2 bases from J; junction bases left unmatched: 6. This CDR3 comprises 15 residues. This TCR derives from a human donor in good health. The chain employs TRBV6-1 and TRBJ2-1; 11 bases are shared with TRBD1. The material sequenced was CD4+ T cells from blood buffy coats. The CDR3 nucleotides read TGTGCCAGTTACTCGGGACAGGGGGCCTACAATGAGCAGTTCTTC. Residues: CASYSGQGAYNEQFF.